The entry below gives a single T cell receptor beta chain sequence along with its context. The specificity of this receptor is unknown. No base qualities exist here, and no much larger clone lies one base off it. The time point label, as the study defines it: baseline before first vaccination. Vaccinee samples came from UK trials COV001 and COV002, including a single-blind randomized controlled phase 2/3 trial of AZD1222 (ChAdOx1 nCoV-19) in healthy adults. For TCRbeta chain sequencing, PBMC samples were collected from trial participants at day 0 and at day 28 after the second dose. These data belong to a study of T cell responses to AZD1222 COVID-19 vaccine (dated by TCRdb to 2020 to 2023). Context from the whole study: Because spike-specific TCR depth and breadth did not differ between the two schedules, AZD1222 recipients who got a second dose at roughly 4 weeks were pooled with those who got a second dose at roughly 12 weeks. TCR sequencing covered some 240 trial participants: 200 to 220 given two doses of AZD1222 and 26 given two doses of MenACWY control vaccine. Trial participants were enrolled by age into subgroups of 18-55, 56-69 and 70-plus years, and 148, 28 and 57 TCR-sequenced participants, respectively, were included in these subgroups.

V lost 6 bases and J lost 1 base; the stretch between them is 8 bases long. CDR1 and CDR2 are read off the germline V gene as SGHTA and FQGTGA. The CDR3 measures 13 amino acids from cysteine to phenylalanine. The only DNA kept is the CDR3, 39 bases in frame from the first base. The CDR3 regions of human TCRbeta chains were subjected to immunosequencing. The original pipeline was this. Repertoire TCRs were checked for matches against a reference library of SARS-CoV-2-specific TCRs that had been generated using the MIRA antigen-specificity platform. Breadth meant the fraction of unique TCRs that were SARS-CoV-2-associated, whereas depth meant the fraction of total T cells that were SARS-CoV-2-associated. Using the MIRA data, each spike-specific TCR was assigned both to the spike region to which the TCR was reactive and to a CD4 or CD8 class. Log10-transformed breadth and depth values were compared by one-way ANOVA with Sidak's multiple comparisons tests. Drawn from immuneACCESS, this table holds only the in-frame rearrangements with V and J called that TCRdb kept. Clones are partly lost; checked studies trace under half to an unresolved V gene and leave the rest unexplained. V, J and clone size derive from that table, while D and trimming were established from the DNA sequence. The sample includes 150,000 to 200,000 clones, with 75% to 90% observed a single time. The biggest ten clones account for approximately 2.5% of the sample.

What the study reported, not specific to this receptor: After two AZD1222 doses, both the breadth and the depth of spike-specific TCRs were significantly higher than at day 0 and than in MenACWY recipients. Vaccine-associated CD4 TCRs spanned the whole spike protein, with dominant responses in regions 160-218 and 743-854. In the small 56-69-year group, the increase in depth fell short of significance, most likely because of low power. Epitopes outside the regions mutated in the B.1.351 and B.1.1.7 variants were reportedly recognized by nearly half of the unique spike-specific TCRs. Most participants were white British and females outnumbered males, and the authors suggested that clonal diversity may have been underestimated. No day 14 peak-response samples were available, so repertoires were characterized only after the peak T cell response. Only a handful of AZD1222 recipients were SARS-CoV-2 seropositive at baseline, limiting conclusions about previously exposed vaccinees.

This TCR was recovered from an adult in good health. The chain was built from TRBV7-3 and TRBJ2-3; no D segment can be confidently identified. The sample in question was peripheral blood, obtained on day 0 of AZD1222 vaccination. Here the CDR3 is given as CASSPDRTDTQYF. The DNA sequence is as follows: TGTGCCAGCAGTCCGGACCGCACAGATACGCAGTATTTT.